One and the same sample provided the 20 T cell receptor beta chains below, sequenced in a study of long-term antiretroviral therapy in people with HIV. It was version v3.0 of the immunoSEQ assay that was run at survey level. Method: immunoSEQ multiplex PCR; TCRdb's copy keeps in-frame clones and lacks some. The data show 20,000 or so clones, about 86% seen once. This sample comprised unsorted PBMCs, obtained at the start of antiretroviral therapy, before treatment. Receptors originate from a woman aged 18 to 35 with HIV.

This sequence joins TRBV29-1 and TRBJ1-3; D is unresolved. CDR3 size: 12 residues. With 6 bases removed from V and 4 bases from J, the gap between germline ends came to 10 bases. In germline, CDR1 is SQVTM, CDR2 ANQGSEA. The CDR3 reads CSVEGPGNTIYF. The CDR3 coding sequence is TGCAGCGTGGAGGGTCCGGGAAACACCATATATTTT.

This chain uses TRBV5-1 with TRBJ2-7; D is uncertain. The CDR3 spans 13 residues. The germline V gene encodes CDR1 SGHRS and CDR2 YFSETQ. V dropped 4 bases and J dropped 2 bases, with 10 bases sitting between them. The CDR3 loop reads CASSEGRTYEQYF. CDR3 coding DNA: TGCGCCAGCAGCGAAGGACGGACCTACGAGCAGTACTTC.

J is TRBJ2-2 and V is TRBV7-9; 10 positions agree with TRBD1. V dropped 6 bases and J dropped 3; count of bases not matched to a gene: 10. The CDR3 has 17 residues. The germline gives CDR1 SEHNR, CDR2 FQNEAQ (reference sequence). CDR3 residues: CASSSRDRGLYTGELFF. The CDR3 bases are TGTGCCAGCAGTTCCCGGGACAGGGGTTTGTACACCGGGGAGCTGTTTTTT.

The chain carries TRBV10-3 and TRBJ2-3; D gene ambiguous. Trimming shortened V by 2 bases and J by 0 bases, and 9 bases separated the two germline ends. The CDR3 runs 15 residues. From germline, CDR1 is ENHRY and CDR2 SYGVKD. The CDR3 sequence: CAISESSPSTDTQYF. The CDR3, as DNA: TGTGCCATCAGTGAGAGTAGTCCCAGCACAGATACGCAGTATTTT.

The chain couples TRBV11-2 to TRBJ2-1; D is tentatively TRBD1 or TRBD2 (5 bases each). Germline CDR1 is SGHAT and CDR2 is FQNNGV. There are 14 residues in the CDR3. Trimming removed 8 bases at V and 7 bases at J, with 18 bases between. The CDR3 loop reads CASPKEGFGNEQFF. CDR3 sequence (DNA): TGTGCCAGCCCTAAAGAGGGGTTCGGGAATGAGCAGTTCTTC.

In the case of this clone: Germline and junction disagree at one end, which may indicate a read error. The V and J genes are TRBV11-2 and TRBJ2-7, with 8 bases matching TRBD2. CDR1 SGHAT and CDR2 FQNNGV come from the germline V gene. This CDR3 region has 12 residues. CDR3 sequence reads: CASSLFDGRGTF. In DNA form, the CDR3 reads TGTGCCAGCAGCTTATTTGACGGGAGGGGCACCTTC.

The CDR3 DNA reads TGTGCCAGCAGTGGGAGCGACAATGAGCAGTTCTTC. This gives the protein CASSGSDNEQFF. This chain connects TRBV28 to TRBJ2-1; tentatively, D is TRBD2 (5 bases). This CDR3 spans 12 amino acids. V lost 5 bases and J 5 bases, leaving 7 bases between the germline ends. CDR1 and CDR2 from the germline V gene are MDHEN and SYDVKM.

The chain employs TRBV7-2 and TRBJ2-3, with a possible D match to TRBD2 (6 bases). Trimming pared 2 bases from V and 0 bases from J, leaving 9 bases between. The CDR3 is 15 residues long. Germline CDR1 is SGHTA and CDR2 is FQGNSA. The CDR3 sequence: CASSLMGGSTDTQYF. Here the CDR3 DNA reads TGTGCCAGCAGCTTAATGGGGGGTAGCACAGATACGCAGTATTTT.

This clone was observed a handful of times. The chain joins TRBV27 to TRBJ1-5; D gene ambiguous. The V end lost 4 bases, the J end lost 6 bases, and 10 bases lay between the germline ends. Germline CDR1 is MNHEY and CDR2 is SMNVEV (reference sequence). CDR3 length equals 13 residues. As DNA, the CDR3 is TGTGCCAGCAGTTCCAACGGCGGTCAGCCCCAGCATTTT. Protein product: CASSSNGGQPQHF.

The chain carries TRBV7-9 and TRBJ2-5; D is undetermined. The ends were cut back, 5 bases at V and 1 base at J, with 8 bases in the middle. The CDR3 runs to 13 residues. CDR1 is SEHNR and CDR2 is FQNEAQ in the germline V gene (reference sequence). This CDR3 is CASSLKGQETQYF. The CDR3 bases are TGTGCCAGCAGCCTCAAGGGCCAAGAGACCCAGTACTTC.

V is TRBV2 and J is TRBJ1-2; 9 bases align to TRBD1. Looked up from germline, CDR1 is SNHLY and CDR2 is FYNNEI. The CDR3 covers 13 residues. V gave up 8 bases and J gave up 5 bases; unmatched junction bases: 6. CDR3 sequence: CASRRTGEYGYTF. CDR3 nucleotide sequence: TGTGCCAGCCGTAGGACAGGGGAATATGGCTACACCTTC.

The chain is built from TRBV29-1 and TRBJ2-3; 7 bases line up with TRBD2. There are 16 residues in the CDR3. The germline V gene has CDR1 SQVTM and CDR2 ANQGSEA. V lost 2 bases and J lost 3; bases outside the gene matches: 11. This CDR3 is CSVESGRELGTDTQYF. The DNA of the CDR3 is TGCAGCGTTGAATCTGGGCGGGAGTTGGGGACAGATACGCAGTATTTT.

The chain uses TRBV7-9 and TRBJ1-1, with D uncertain. The V gene's germline CDR1 is SEHNR and CDR2 FQNEAQ (reference sequence). V was trimmed by 2 bases and J by 6 bases, leaving 10 bases between them. The CDR3 totals 13 residues. For the CDR3, the DNA is TGTGCCAGCAGCTTATGGGAAAAATCTGAAGCTTTCTTT. This gives the protein CASSLWEKSEAFF.

This clone was counted a single time. Here the CDR3 reads CASSLRGYSYEQYF. The DNA for the CDR3 is TGCGCCAGCAGCTTGAGGGGATACTCCTACGAGCAGTACTTC. The chain has TRBV5-1 and TRBJ2-7, with D tentatively TRBD1 (5 bases). Germline CDR1 SGHRS, CDR2 YFSETQ. The CDR3 consists of 14 residues. Trimming shortened V by 1 base and J by 0 bases, and 8 bases separated the two germline ends. Combining the CDR3 with reference TRBV5-1 and TRBJ2-7 gives the whole variable domain KAGVTQTPRYLIKTRGQQVTLSCSPISGHRSVSWYQQTPGQGLQFLFEYFSETQRNKGNFPGRFSGRQFSNSRSEMNVSTLELGDSALYLCASSLRGYSYEQYFGPGTRLTVT.

This chain joins TRBV5-1 and TRBJ1-2, with 7 bases lining up with TRBD1. This CDR3 has 15 residues. Per germline, CDR1 SGHRS and CDR2 YFSETQ. V was pared by 0 bases and J by 5 bases, with 7 bases of the junction left unmatched. The CDR3, as DNA: TGCGCCAGCAGCTTGGAAGGGGGCGGAGGATATGGCTACACCTTC. Translating gives CASSLEGGGGYGYTF.

This chain connects TRBV7-9 to TRBJ1-5, with D unresolved. With 5 bases removed from V and 6 bases from J, the gap between germline ends came to 14 bases. The CDR3 length is 14 residues. Germline lookup yields CDR1 SEHNR and CDR2 FQNEAQ (reference sequence). CDR3 amino acids: CASSPDGWAQPQHF. CDR3 in DNA: TGTGCCAGCAGCCCAGATGGGTGGGCTCAGCCCCAGCATTTT.

The V and J genes are TRBV5-1 and TRBJ1-2; D gene ambiguous. The germline gives CDR1 SGHRS, CDR2 YFSETQ. V was shortened by 4 bases and J by 0 bases, with 13 bases between the two germline ends. The CDR3 is made up of 15 amino acids. The CDR3 nucleotides are TGCGCCAGCAGCACCCGGGCCGCGGCTAACTATGGCTACACCTTC. It codes for CASSTRAAANYGYTF. The full variable domain, its missing parts supplied by reference TRBV5-1 and TRBJ1-2, is KAGVTQTPRYLIKTRGQQVTLSCSPISGHRSVSWYQQTPGQGLQFLFEYFSETQRNKGNFPGRFSGRQFSNSRSEMNVSTLELGDSALYLCASSTRAAANYGYTFGSGTRLTVV.

CDR3 sequence: CASSRETQYF. The CDR3 region has the DNA TGTGCCAGCAGTAGGGAGACCCAGTACTTC. The chain carries TRBV6-6 and TRBJ2-5; D gene unclear. V was shortened by 5 bases and J by 5 bases, with 3 bases between the two germline ends. CDR3 length: 10 amino acids. Per the germline V gene, CDR1 is MNHNY and CDR2 is SVGAGI (reference sequence).

J is TRBJ2-7 and V is TRBV4-2; the match to TRBD2 covers 8 bases. The germline V gene has CDR1 LGHNA and CDR2 YNFKEQ. The J segment lost 5 bases and the V segment lost 8 bases, leaving 11 bases of the junction unmatched. The CDR3 is made up of 14 amino acids. CDR3 nucleotides: TGTGCCAGCTCACTGACCGGGACTAGTAACGAGCAGTACTTC. Protein product: CASSLTGTSNEQYF.

This CDR3 reads CASSLGQSQDTQYF. As DNA, the CDR3 is TGTGCCAGCAGCTTGGGACAGTCCCAAGATACGCAGTATTTT. The chain employs TRBV11-1 and TRBJ2-3, with 7 bases lining up with TRBD1. CDR1 is SGHAT, CDR2 FQDESV, per germline (reference sequence). The CDR3 extends over 14 amino acids. V gave up 3 bases and J gave up 5 bases; unmatched junction bases: 5.